What follows describes a single T cell receptor (beta chain). A second PCR of about 7 to 12 cycles used a sample-barcoded 5' primer and a J-beta primer mix. From the 5' RACE reads, TCRdb called clonotypes with MiXCR, one entry per CDR3 protein. The repertoire consists of over a million distinct CDR3 sequences, with over 35% occurring once and the leading ten covering approximately 20%. CDR3 size: 15 residues. V was pared by 3 bases and J by 8 bases, with 8 bases of the junction left unmatched. Germline assignment: CDR1 KGHDR and CDR2 SFDVKD. The data are from a study of blood T cells in healthy people across ages.

The TCR was taken from a woman aged 55-70 years in good health. This sequence joins TRBV24-1 and TRBJ2-3, with TRBD2 identical over 9 bases. Sequenced input: blood. CDR3 in amino acids: CATSDLPRLAVTQYF. CDR3 bases: TGTGCCACCAGTGATCTACCGAGACTAGCGGTTACGCAGTATTTT.